This T cell receptor (beta chain) was retrieved from a study of T cells in Graves' hyperthyroidism and ophthalmopathy. Study-level points and caveats: Most clonotypes that expanded in the thyroid above 0.001 also showed up in blood.

The TCR beta CDR3 regions underwent amplification using RNA transcripts as the source. With the HTBI primer set, the TCR CDR3 went through a first round of RT-PCR. TCRdb itself ran the multiplex PCR reads through MiXCR, one entry per CDR3 protein. This sample yields over 300,000 distinct CDR3 sequences, of which approximately 15% are seen a single time; approximately 9.9% belongs to the top ten. This clonotype showed up many times. Antigen specificity is unknown. V lost 0 bases and J 8 bases, leaving 8 bases between the germline ends. The CDR3 spans 13 residues. Germline V CDR1 and CDR2: SGHNT, YENEEA.

Sequencing used blood. The TCR originated in a woman between 55 and 75 years old with Graves' hyperthyroidism. This chain connects TRBV11-3 to TRBJ2-1, with a tentative D call TRBD2 (5 bases). The CDR3 DNA is TGTGCCAGCAGCTTAGATCACGGGGATGAGCAGTTCTTC. This translates into CASSLDHGDEQFF. Based on the CDR3 plus reference TRBV11-3 and TRBJ2-1, the full variable domain is EAGVVQSPRYKIIEKKQPVAFWCNPISGHNTLYWYLQNLGQGPELLIRYENEEAVDDSQLPKDRFSAERLKGVDSTLKIQPAELGDSAVYLCASSLDHGDEQFFGPGTRLTVL.